This TCR beta chain was obtained from a study of identical twins. Whole-study results and caveats: Within cord blood, abundant beta clonotypes carried fewer insertions, but memory repertoires showed no such trend.

TCRdb reanalysed the 5' RACE reads using MiXCR and keeps one entry per CDR3 protein. The profile shows 500,000 to 700,000 distinct CDR3 sequences, under 8.5% of them singletons. This clonotype appeared many times. As yet, its antigen is unknown. This CDR3 comprises 14 residues. The V end was cut by 0 bases, the J end by 6 bases, with 13 bases between. Germline V gene sequence: CDR1 SGHDT, CDR2 YYEEEE. These records were also assigned to another study, of yellow fever vaccine responses in identical twins.

This chain connects TRBV5-6 to TRBJ2-7; the D call may be TRBD1 or TRBD2 (5 bases each). Sequencing input: PBMCs. The sequence derives from a young woman in good health. Here the CDR3 reads CASSLVAGTGEQYF. In DNA form, the CDR3 reads TGTGCCAGCAGCTTGGTTGCAGGGACCGGCGAGCAGTACTTC.